This T cell receptor (beta chain) was documented in a study of glioma-infiltrating T cells. Germline lookup yields CDR1 MDHEN and CDR2 SYDVKM. The V end lost 3 bases, the J end lost 2 bases, and 10 bases lay between the germline ends. This CDR3 contains 15 residues. Amplification of TCR alpha and beta CDR3 regions from RNA used iRepertoire nested multiplex PCR. TCRdb fed the multiplex PCR reads into MiXCR, producing one record per CDR3 protein. The table shows 150,000 to 200,000 distinct CDR3 sequences, with 30% to 40% occurring only once. The sequenced sample was glioma tissue, nonneoplastic brain tissue, or PBMCs (not recorded which). The chain recombines TRBV28 with TRBJ2-2; tentatively, D is TRBD1 (6 bases). This clonotype was obtained from a human donor with low-grade glioma or glioblastoma, undergoing nonglioma brain surgery, or in good health (not recorded which). DNA for the CDR3: TGTGCCAGCAGTTTGTCCGGGACAAACACCGGGGAGCTGTTTTTT. This gives the protein CASSLSGTNTGELFF.